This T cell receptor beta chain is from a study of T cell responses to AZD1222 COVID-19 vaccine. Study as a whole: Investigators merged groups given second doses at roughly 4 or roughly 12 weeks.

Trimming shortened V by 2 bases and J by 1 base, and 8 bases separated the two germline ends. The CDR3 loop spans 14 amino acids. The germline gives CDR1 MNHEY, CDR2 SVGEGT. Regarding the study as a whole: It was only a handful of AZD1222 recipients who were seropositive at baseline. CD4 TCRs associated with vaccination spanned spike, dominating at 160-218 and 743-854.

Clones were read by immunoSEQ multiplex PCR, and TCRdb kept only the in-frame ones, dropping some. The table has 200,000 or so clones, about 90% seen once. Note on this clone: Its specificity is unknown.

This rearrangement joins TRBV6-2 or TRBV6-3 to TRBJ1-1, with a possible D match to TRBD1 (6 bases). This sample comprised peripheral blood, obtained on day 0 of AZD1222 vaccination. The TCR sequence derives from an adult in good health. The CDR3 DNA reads TGTGCCAGCAGTTACCTGGGGGCGAACACTGAAGCTTTCTTT. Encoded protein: CASSYLGANTEAFF.